The subject of this entry is one TCR beta chain. TCRdb keeps only in-frame clones here, not all; method: immunoSEQ multiplex PCR. This repertoire shows roughly 1 million clones, about 74% found once; its top ten account for approximately 1.5%. V shed 2 bases and J shed 1 base, with 7 bases lying between them. The CDR3 is 13 amino acids. Germline CDR1 and CDR2: SGHRS and YFSETQ. This specimen comes from a study of shared clonotypes between healthy human individuals. This chain joins TRBV5-1 and TRBJ2-7; D gene ambiguous. Material for sequencing was memory CD4+ T cells sorted from blood. Subset here: CD45RA-negative fraction. This receptor was taken from a young man in good health. The CDR3, as DNA: TGCGCCAGCAGCTTCGACACGTCCTACGAGCAGTACTTC. Protein: CASSFDTSYEQYF.